Below are 13 T cell receptor beta chains sequenced from a single sample in a study of post-analysis software for immune sequencing data. Findings and limits, study-wide: TRBV5-6, TRBV5-1 and TRBV20-1 were among roughly five TRBV segments more frequent in patients than controls.

Unique molecular identifiers were carried by the TCR beta cDNA libraries. TCRdb independently ran MiXCR on the PCR reads; one entry per CDR3 protein. The sample shows fewer than 850,000 distinct CDR3 sequences, about 43% of them seen only once. Their antigens are not known. The source material was blood. These TCRs come from a girl between 10 and 17 years old with multiple sclerosis.

This clonotype was seen just once. This chain joins TRBV6-6 and TRBJ2-1; perhaps TRBD2 as D (5 bases). V was trimmed by 0 bases and J by 8 bases, leaving 14 bases between them. Germline loops: CDR1 MNHNY, CDR2 SVGAGI (reference sequence). This CDR3 is built from 15 residues. This chain's CDR3 is CASSYSGVSADEQFF. The CDR3, as DNA: TGTGCCAGCAGTTACTCGGGAGTTAGTGCGGATGAGCAGTTCTTC.

This clonotype was seen once. The chain carries TRBV4-1 and TRBJ2-5; D ambiguous. This CDR3 comprises 13 residues. V lost 0 bases and J 11 bases, leaving 13 bases between the germline ends. Germline V gene sequence: CDR1 MGHRA, CDR2 YSYEKL. CDR3 DNA sequence: TGCGCCAGCAGCCAAGATACCGATATTCAGCAGTACTTC. It specifies CASSQDTDIQQYF.

The chain employs TRBV10-3 and TRBJ1-4, with 8 positions matching TRBD1. This CDR3 spans 16 amino acids. The V gene end was trimmed by 0 bases and the J gene end by 4 bases; junction bases not matched to a gene: 4. CDR1 and CDR2 from the germline V gene are ENHRY and SYGVKD. This CDR3 is CAISESRQGLNEKLFF. The CDR3 bases are TGTGCCATCAGTGAGTCGAGACAGGGGCTTAATGAAAAACTGTTTTTT.

This clonotype appeared once. The chain joins TRBV6-2 or TRBV6-3 to TRBJ1-2; the match to TRBD1 covers 8 bases. The CDR3 has 13 amino acids. Germline assignment: CDR1 MNHEY and CDR2 SVGEGT. The J segment lost 8 bases and the V segment lost 6 bases, leaving 8 bases of the junction unmatched. CDR3 in DNA: TGTGCCAGCAGAACGGGACAGGCGACCGGCTACACCTTC. Its translation is CASRTGQATGYTF.

This clonotype has more than one count but fewer than ten. This rearrangement joins TRBV12-3 or TRBV12-4 to TRBJ2-1; a possible D gene is TRBD2 (7 bases). CDR3 length: 14 amino acids. V was trimmed by 3 bases and J by 7 bases, leaving 13 bases between them. The CDR3 nucleotides are TGTGCCAGCAGTTTTATGGGGGGGACAAATGAGCAGTTCTTC. Protein sequence: CASSFMGGTNEQFF.

This clonotype was detected ten times or more. This chain uses TRBV6-5 with TRBJ2-5, with TRBD2 matching over 7 bases. The CDR3 totals 16 residues. The germline V gene encodes CDR1 MNHEY and CDR2 SVGAGI. Trimming removed 0 bases from V and 2 bases from J; junction bases left unmatched: 6. The CDR3 region is CASSYSGWRGQETQYF. The CDR3 nucleotides read TGTGCCAGCAGTTACTCTGGTTGGCGGGGGCAAGAGACCCAGTACTTC.

The V gene is TRBV7-9, the J gene TRBJ2-4; the D gene is possibly TRBD1 (7 bases). The CDR3 contains 14 residues. The V and J ends lost 4 bases and 6 bases respectively, with 13 bases between them. Germline CDR1 SEHNR, CDR2 FQNEAQ (reference sequence). The CDR3 is CASSSDREVNIQYF. The CDR3 DNA reads as TGTGCCAGCAGCTCCGACAGGGAGGTAAACATTCAGTACTTC.

This clonotype was detected only a few times. This rearrangement joins TRBV24-1 to TRBJ2-1; D unclear. The V end lost 3 bases, the J end lost 10 bases, and 6 bases lay between the germline ends. The CDR3 consists of 11 residues. CDR1 is KGHDR, CDR2 SFDVKD, per germline. The CDR3 reads CATSDVGEQFF. For the CDR3, the DNA is TGTGCCACCAGTGATGTGGGCGAGCAGTTCTTC.

The chain recombines TRBV7-9 with TRBJ2-3, with 13 bases identical to TRBD2. The CDR3 totals 18 residues. Germline V gene data show CDR1 as SEHNR and CDR2 as FQNEAQ (reference sequence). Germline trimming cut 1 base from V and 4 bases from J; bases unmatched to any gene: 8. CDR3 nucleotide sequence: TGTGCCAGCAGCTTAGTTGCCCGGACTAGCGGGAGCCCAGATACGCAGTATTTT. It yields the protein CASSLVARTSGSPDTQYF.

The table lists this clonotype with a few counts. The rearrangement joins TRBV7-6 to TRBJ2-1; perhaps TRBD2 as D (5 bases). From germline, CDR1 is SGHVS and CDR2 FNYEAQ. The CDR3 is 13 residues long. The V end lost 2 bases, the J end lost 10 bases, and 12 bases lay between the germline ends. CDR3 in amino acids: CASSLRTPREQFF. For the CDR3, the DNA is TGTGCCAGCAGCTTAAGGACTCCTCGCGAGCAGTTCTTC.

The chain recombines TRBV12-3 or TRBV12-4 with TRBJ2-7; 7 bases agree with TRBD1. The DNA end is a closer match to TRBJ2-5, so the J assignment may be wrong. The CDR3 length is 14 residues. The CDR3 nucleotides read TGTGCCAGCAGCCCAGTAGGGGGCCTCGAGACCCAGTACTTC. Translating it yields CASSPVGGLETQYF.

CDR3 bases: TGCAGCGCATTGGGGACAGGGGTTTTTTTAGCCTACAATGAGCAGTTCTTC. Protein: CSALGTGVFLAYNEQFF. The V call is TRBV20-1, the J call TRBJ2-1; 10 bases fit TRBD1. This CDR3 has 17 residues. CDR1 and CDR2 (germline): DFQATT, SNEGSKA (reference sequence).

This clonotype was seen more than once but under ten times. The chain employs TRBV12-3 or TRBV12-4 and TRBJ2-1; 11 bases fit TRBD2. The CDR3 runs 15 residues. V lost 6 bases and J lost 7; bases outside the gene matches: 8. The CDR3 DNA sequence: TGTGCCAGCAGCCCCGGGACTAGCGGCCCAAATGAGCAGTTCTTC. Its translation: CASSPGTSGPNEQFF.